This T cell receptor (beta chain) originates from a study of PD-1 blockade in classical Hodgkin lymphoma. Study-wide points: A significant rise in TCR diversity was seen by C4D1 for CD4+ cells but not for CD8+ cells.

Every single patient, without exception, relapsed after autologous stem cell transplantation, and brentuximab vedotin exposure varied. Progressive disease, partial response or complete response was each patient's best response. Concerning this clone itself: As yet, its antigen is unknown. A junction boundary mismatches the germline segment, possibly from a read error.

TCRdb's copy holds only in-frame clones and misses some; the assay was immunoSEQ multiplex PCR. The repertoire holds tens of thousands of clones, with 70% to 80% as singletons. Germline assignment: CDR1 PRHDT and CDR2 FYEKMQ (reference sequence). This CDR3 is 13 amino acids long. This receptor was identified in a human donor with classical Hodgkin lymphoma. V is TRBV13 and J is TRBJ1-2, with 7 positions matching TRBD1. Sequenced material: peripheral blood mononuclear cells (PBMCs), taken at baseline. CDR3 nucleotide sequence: TGTGCCAGCAGGGGACAGTCGGACTACGGCTACACCTTC. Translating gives CASRGQSDYGYTF. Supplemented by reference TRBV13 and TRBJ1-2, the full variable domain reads AAGVIQSPRHLIKEKRETATLKCYPIPRHDTVYWYQQGPGQDPQFLISFYEKMQSDKGSIPDRFSAQQFSDYHSELNMSSLELGDSALYFCASRGQSDYGYTFGSGTRLTVV.